These T cell receptor beta chains were read from a single sample in a study of radiation and T cells in renal cell carcinoma. Sequencing used immunoSEQ multiplex PCR; TCRdb keeps in-frame clones, though not all of them. This table holds tens of thousands of clones, 89% found once. The specimen was blood, collected from a patient whose treatment included radiotherapy and nephrectomy. These receptors were taken from a woman aged 70 to 79 with renal cell carcinoma. Both conserved end residues are part of each CDR3. A D gene is named only where the DNA matches it firmly. Some rows have no size entry. The others give once, few or many, or a class for an expanded clone.

cdr3_length d_call j_call clone_size v_call cdr3_nt cdr3_aa
12 - TRBJ1-2 - TRBV2 TGTGCCAGCAGTGAAGCTCTCGGTGGCTACACCTTC CASSEALGGYTF
14 TRBD1 TRBJ1-6 - TRBV6-1 TGTGCCAGCAGCAGGGGGCCTGGAAATTCACCCCTCCACTTT CASSRGPGNSPLHF
15 TRBD1 TRBJ1-5 - TRBV18 TGTGCCAGCTCACCCGGGACAGGGGCAAATCAGCCCCAGCATTTT CASSPGTGANQPQHF
14 - TRBJ2-1 - TRBV6-5 TGTGCCAGCAGCCCACTTACCGTAGTCGGTGAGCAGTTCTTC CASSPLTVVGEQFF
14 TRBD1 TRBJ1-1 - TRBV5-6 TGTGCCAGCAGCTTTGACAGGGGGGACCCTGAAGCTTTCTTT CASSFDRGDPEAFF
15 - TRBJ2-4 - TRBV27 TGTGCCAGCAGTTTAGAGGGGGGAGCCAAAAACATTCAGTACTTC CASSLEGGAKNIQYF
9 - TRBJ2-1 - TRBV20-1 TGCAGTCCTCACAATGAGCAGTTCTTC CSPHNEQFF
17 - TRBJ2-3 - TRBV5-1 TGCGCCAGCAGCCCAAACCGGGACACTACTAGCACAGATACGCAGTATTTT CASSPNRDTTSTDTQYF
17 TRBD1 TRBJ1-1 once TRBV19 TGTGCCAGTAGTATTGGGACAGGGACTACGGGGAACACTGAAGCTTTCTTT CASSIGTGTTGNTEAFF
15 - TRBJ2-1 - TRBV9 TGTGCCAGCAGCGTAGATCCAGCTAGACACAATGAGCAGTTCTTC CASSVDPARHNEQFF
16 TRBD2 TRBJ2-5 - TRBV4-2 TGTGCCAGCAGCCAAGAAGCGGGGGGGTTAGGGGAGACCCAGTACTTC CASSQEAGGLGETQYF
13 - TRBJ1-5 - TRBV30 TGTGCCTGGGCGGGGGGGGACAATCAGCCCCAGCATTTT CAWAGGDNQPQHF
14 - TRBJ2-3 once TRBV7-6 TGTGCCAGCAGCTTAGGGCTGACGGCAGATACGCAGTATTTT CASSLGLTADTQYF
15 TRBD1 TRBJ1-6 - TRBV19 TGTGCCAGTAGTATACATCAGGGGGTAGATTCACCCCTCCACTTT CASSIHQGVDSPLHF
14 - TRBJ1-4 - TRBV7-9 TGTGCCAGCAGCGCCGGGATGCACTATGAAAAACTGTTTTTT CASSAGMHYEKLFF
10 - TRBJ2-7 - TRBV19 TGTGCCAGTAACGGGTTCGAGCAGTACTTC CASNGFEQYF
16 TRBD1 TRBJ1-3 - TRBV6-1 TGTGCCAGCAGTGAAGCGGGACAGGGGAGTGGAAACACCATATATTTT CASSEAGQGSGNTIYF
12 - TRBJ2-3 - TRBV15 TGTGCCACCAGCAGGGAGTCAGTTACGCAGTATTTT CATSRESVTQYF